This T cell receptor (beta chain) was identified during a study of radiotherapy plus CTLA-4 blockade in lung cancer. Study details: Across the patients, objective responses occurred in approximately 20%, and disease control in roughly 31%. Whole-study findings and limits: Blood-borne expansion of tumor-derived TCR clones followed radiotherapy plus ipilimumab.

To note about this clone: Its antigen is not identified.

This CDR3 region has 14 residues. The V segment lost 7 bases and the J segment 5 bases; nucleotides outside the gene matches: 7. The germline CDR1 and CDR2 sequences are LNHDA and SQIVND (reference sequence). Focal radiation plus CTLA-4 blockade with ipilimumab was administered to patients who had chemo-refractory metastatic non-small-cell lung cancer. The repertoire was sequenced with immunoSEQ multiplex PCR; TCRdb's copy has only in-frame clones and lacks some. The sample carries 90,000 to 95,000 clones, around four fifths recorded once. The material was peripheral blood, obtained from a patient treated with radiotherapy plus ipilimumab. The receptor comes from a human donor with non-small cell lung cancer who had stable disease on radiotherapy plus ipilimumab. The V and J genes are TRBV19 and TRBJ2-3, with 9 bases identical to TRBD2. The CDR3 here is CASNLAGSGDTQYF. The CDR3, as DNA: TGTGCCAGTAACCTAGCGGGATCCGGAGATACGCAGTATTTT.